The clone carrying this TCR beta chain was counted between two and nine times. Its antigen is undetermined. The trim removed 0 bases at V and 1 base at J, leaving 5 bases unmatched. Germline CDR1 and CDR2: DFQATT and SNEGSKA (reference sequence). The CDR3 runs 15 residues. The data are from a study of blood T cells in healthy people across ages. Study-level points and caveats: While age rose, TCR beta diversity per million T cells dropped in a roughly linear way. Fewer expanded clones and more diversity marked long-lived versus aged donors.

The use of a sample-barcoded 5' primer and a J-beta primer mix characterized a second PCR of 7 to 11 cycles. A tag from a template-switch adaptor with 12 random nucleotides marked each cDNA molecule. TCRdb processed the 5' RACE reads anew with MiXCR; each CDR3 protein has one entry. This table holds about a million distinct CDR3 sequences, under 40% found once. The receptor's source is a man younger than 35 in good health. The sample comprised blood. The chain is built from TRBV20-1 and TRBJ1-1; 7 bases agree with TRBD1. CDR3 protein: CSARDRGLGNTEAFF. The CDR3 DNA is TGCAGTGCTAGAGATAGGGGGCTAGGGAACACTGAAGCTTTCTTT.